This T cell receptor beta chain was identified during a study of cytomegalovirus exposure and HLA in healthy donors. Study as a whole: Of all 370 or so donors who were genotyped, around 79% belonged to the Caucasian-associated ancestry cluster.

Study-wide findings and caveats: When analyzed later, a missense DCLRE1C variant was found to be linked to TCR beta V- and J-gene trimming. Reports credit the classifier with highly specific, highly sensitive diagnosis of cytomegalovirus status.

The CDR3 spans 14 residues. From germline, CDR1 is MNHEY and CDR2 SVGAGI. The V and J ends lost 2 bases and 9 bases respectively, with 16 bases between them. With respect to this clone: Its matching antigen is unknown.

This PCR relied on a set of 60 Vbeta primers and 13 Jbeta primers. Clones were sequenced by immunoSEQ multiplex PCR, and TCRdb holds only the in-frame ones, with some missing. Of roughly 300,000 clones listed, around 86% were seen once; the top ten hold 3% to 4%. The V call is TRBV6-5, the J call TRBJ1-2; TRBD1 is a possible D gene (6 bases). The sample consisted of PBMCs. This clonotype was obtained from a man aged 40-49 years in good health and CMV-seropositive. The CDR3 reads CASSYLDRSGSYTF. In DNA form, the CDR3 reads TGTGCCAGCAGTTACCTGGACAGAAGTGGGAGCTACACCTTC.